One sample yielded the 26 T cell receptor beta chains listed below, sequenced in a study of blood T cell repertoires in COVID-19. The data were produced by immunoSEQ multiplex PCR, yet TCRdb's version contains in-frame clones alone and is incomplete. The sample consists of tens of thousands of clones, about 87% of them appearing once. The sequencing sample was made of peripheral blood. The source is a man aged 65 to 79 with acute or convalescent COVID-19.

J is TRBJ2-5 and V is TRBV3-1 (or the pseudogene TRBV3-2); perhaps TRBD1 as D (5 bases). V lost 1 base and J lost 4, with 7 bases in between. The CDR3 contains 13 residues. Germline CDR1 and CDR2: LGHDT and YNNKEL (reference sequence). The DNA for the CDR3 is TGTGCCAGCAGCCAAGTTACAGGAGAGACCCAGTACTTC. It specifies CASSQVTGETQYF.

V is TRBV19 and J is TRBJ1-2; D is undetermined. From germline, CDR1 is LNHDA and CDR2 SQIVND (reference sequence). The CDR3 sequence is 14 residues long. The V and J ends lost 0 bases and 2 bases respectively, with 7 bases between them. This CDR3 is CASSIDRSNYGYTF. The CDR3 DNA reads TGTGCCAGTAGTATAGACAGGTCAAACTATGGCTACACCTTC.

The rearrangement uses TRBV6-6 and TRBJ2-1; 13 bases fit TRBD2. Germline values: CDR1 MNHNY, CDR2 SVGAGI (reference sequence). The CDR3 consists of 13 residues. V was pared by 7 bases and J by 10 bases, with 4 bases of the junction left unmatched. CDR3 DNA: TGTGCCAGCAACCCGGGACTAGCGGGAGAGCAGTTCTTC. This translates into CASNPGLAGEQFF.

The rearrangement uses TRBV6-5 and TRBJ1-1, with 9 bases fitting TRBD1. Germline V gives CDR1 MNHEY, CDR2 SVGAGI. The V gene end was trimmed by 6 bases and the J gene end by 4 bases; junction bases not matched to a gene: 6. The CDR3 covers 14 residues. CDR3 sequence reads: CASRGQGSPTEAFF. CDR3 bases: TGTGCCAGCAGGGGACAGGGAAGTCCCACTGAAGCTTTCTTT.

V usage is TRBV6-6 and J usage is TRBJ2-1, with 7 bases fitting TRBD1. Germline V gives CDR1 MNHNY, CDR2 SVGAGI (reference sequence). J was trimmed by 9 bases and V by 2 bases; bases with no gene match: 10. The CDR3 has 15 amino acids. This CDR3 reads CASSYDNPQGSEQFF. CDR3 coding DNA: TGTGCCAGCAGTTACGATAATCCACAGGGGAGTGAGCAGTTCTTC.

V is TRBV11-2 and J is TRBJ1-3, with TRBD1 identical over 7 bases. Losses at the gene ends were 4 bases for V and 1 base for J; bases not matched to a gene: 4. The CDR3 consists of 15 residues. Germline V gene lookup returns CDR1 SGHAT and CDR2 FQNNGV. CDR3 in DNA: TGTGCCAGCAGCTACAACAGGGGTTCTGGAAACACCATATATTTT. Protein sequence: CASSYNRGSGNTIYF.

The chain links TRBV7-9 to TRBJ2-2; D perhaps matches TRBD2 (6 bases). The CDR3 sequence is 17 residues long. The V gene lost 4 bases and the J gene lost 0 bases, with 15 bases spanning the gap. Germline V CDR1 and CDR2: SEHNR, FQNEAQ (reference sequence). This CDR3 reads CASSSPPGGTNTGELFF. The CDR3 DNA is TGTGCCAGCAGCTCCCCCCCCGGAGGGACGAACACCGGGGAGCTGTTTTTT. Complete variable domain (other parts from reference TRBV7-9 and TRBJ2-2): DTGVSQNPRHKITKRGQNVTFRCDPISEHNRLYWYRQTLGQGPEFLTYFQNEAQLEKSRLLSDRFSAERPKGSFSTLEIQRTEQGDSAMYLCASSSPPGGTNTGELFFGEGSRLTVL.

The chain carries TRBV5-6 and TRBJ2-3; D ambiguous. This CDR3 comprises 13 residues. The V gene lost 0 bases and the J gene lost 3 bases, with 5 bases spanning the gap. Germline CDR1 reads SGHDT; CDR2 reads YYEEEE. CDR3 DNA sequence: TGTGCCAGCAGCTTGGCCGTTACAGATACGCAGTATTTT. Translated, it gives CASSLAVTDTQYF.

This clone has only a few counts. The chain carries TRBV5-8 and TRBJ2-5; the match to TRBD2 covers 10 bases. CDR3 size: 16 residues. Looked up from germline, CDR1 is SGHTS and CDR2 is YDEGEE. V shed 7 bases, J shed 5 bases, and the junction held 14 bases outside the gene matches. This CDR3 is CASLSGRRQLAETQYF. Written as DNA, the CDR3 is TGTGCCAGCCTTAGCGGGAGGCGGCAGTTGGCGGAGACCCAGTACTTC.

This chain connects TRBV6-1 to TRBJ1-2, with a tentative D call TRBD1 (5 bases). The CDR3 covers 11 residues. Germline values: CDR1 MNHNS, CDR2 SASEGT. Between the trimmed V and J ends, which lost 3 bases and 7 bases, there was a span of 6 bases. The CDR3 region is CASSEGGGYTF. The CDR3 nucleotides read TGTGCCAGCAGTGAGGGGGGTGGCTACACCTTC.

This clone was counted between two and nine times. This CDR3 reads CSVAYSSVGNTIYF. Written as DNA, the CDR3 is TGCAGCGTTGCTTACAGTAGTGTTGGAAACACCATATATTTT. This rearrangement joins TRBV29-1 to TRBJ1-3; D is undetermined. The CDR3 is 14 amino acids. V lost 4 bases and J lost 3, with 13 bases in between. The V gene's germline CDR1 is SQVTM and CDR2 ANQGSEA.

The rearrangement uses TRBV7-2 and TRBJ1-1; D gene uncertain. This CDR3 is 13 amino acids long. Germline V gene sequence: CDR1 SGHTA, CDR2 FQGNSA. V lost 4 bases and J 3 bases, leaving 9 bases between the germline ends. The chain's CDR3 is CASSSVVDTEAFF. CDR3 coding DNA: TGTGCCAGCAGCTCGGTGGTAGACACTGAAGCTTTCTTT.

V gene TRBV5-6 combines with J gene TRBJ1-1; TRBD1 matches at 8 bases. The germline V gene encodes CDR1 SGHDT and CDR2 YYEEEE. The J segment lost 6 bases and the V segment lost 7 bases, leaving 8 bases of the junction unmatched. The CDR3 is 13 amino acids. This chain's CDR3 is CASLIQGVAEAFF. In DNA form, the CDR3 reads TGTGCCAGCCTTATACAGGGGGTAGCTGAAGCTTTCTTT.

The V gene is TRBV2, the J gene TRBJ1-3; 8 bases agree with TRBD1. Germline CDR1 SNHLY, CDR2 FYNNEI. The CDR3 covers 15 residues. Trimming removed 3 bases from V and 2 bases from J; junction bases left unmatched: 3. This CDR3 reads CASSEVRGPGNTIYF. The CDR3, as DNA: TGTGCCAGCAGTGAGGTCAGGGGGCCTGGAAACACCATATATTTT.

The J gene is TRBJ1-6, the V gene TRBV5-4, with 12 bases fitting TRBD1. This CDR3 region has 15 residues. From germline, CDR1 is SGHNT and CDR2 YYREEE (reference sequence). Trimming took 4 bases from V and 8 from J; bases not matched to a gene: 4. This CDR3 is CASSTGQGAYSPLHF. The CDR3 DNA sequence: TGTGCCAGCAGCACGGGACAGGGGGCGTATTCACCCCTCCACTTT.

The rearrangement uses TRBV11-2 and TRBJ1-1; D remains ambiguous. The V end was cut by 5 bases, the J end by 11 bases, with 21 bases between. CDR3 length: 14 amino acids. Germline CDR1 and CDR2: SGHAT and FQNNGV. The CDR3 coding sequence is TGTGCCAGCAGCCAAGAGGTCTCTTACGTTCGCGCTTTCTTT. Translated: CASSQEVSYVRAFF.

V usage is TRBV3-1 (or the pseudogene TRBV3-2) and J usage is TRBJ1-2; the D is unclear. Germline loops: CDR1 LGHDT, CDR2 YNNKEL (reference sequence). The CDR3 extends over 14 amino acids. Deletions cut 0 bases from V and 8 bases from J, with 13 bases between. CDR3 amino acids: CASSQESRGWGYTF. The CDR3 DNA is TGTGCCAGCAGCCAAGAGAGCCGGGGTTGGGGCTACACCTTC.

The chain has TRBV9 and TRBJ2-3, with D maybe TRBD2 (6 bases). CDR3 length: 13 amino acids. The germline V gene has CDR1 SGDLS and CDR2 YYNGEE. Between the trimmed V and J ends, which lost 4 bases and 4 bases, there was a span of 10 bases. CDR3 bases: TGTGCCAGCAGCCCCGCGGGACCAGATACGCAGTATTTT. Translated, it gives CASSPAGPDTQYF.

V usage is TRBV5-1 and J usage is TRBJ1-2; D might be TRBD1 (6 bases). The ends were cut back, 7 bases at V and 7 bases at J, with 11 bases in the middle. Germline CDR1 and CDR2: SGHRS and YFSETQ. The CDR3 length is 11 residues. The CDR3 reads CASQGRGGYTF. The CDR3 DNA sequence: TGCGCCAGCCAGGGGCGAGGTGGCTACACCTTC.

V is TRBV3-1 (or the pseudogene TRBV3-2) and J is TRBJ1-6, with 7 bases fitting TRBD1. The CDR3 loop spans 14 amino acids. Trimming cost V 3 bases and J 6 bases; bases outside gene matches: 2. Germline V gene lookup returns CDR1 LGHDT and CDR2 YNNKEL (reference sequence). The CDR3 region has the DNA TGTGCCAGCAGCCACAGGGACAGTAATTCACCCCTCCACTTT. It codes for CASSHRDSNSPLHF.

This clone was found a few times. The chain carries TRBV12-5 and TRBJ2-1; 13 nucleotides line up with TRBD2. Germline CDR1 reads LGHNT; CDR2 reads FRNRAP. This CDR3 comprises 16 residues. V lost 6 bases, J lost 4 bases, and 6 bases stayed unmatched. CDR3 nucleotide sequence: TGTGCTAGTGGATCTCGGACTAGCGGGAGTTACAATGAGCAGTTCTTC. It yields the protein CASGSRTSGSYNEQFF.

The rearrangement joins TRBV28 to TRBJ2-5; the match to TRBD2 covers 8 bases. The germline V gene encodes CDR1 MDHEN and CDR2 SYDVKM. The V and J ends lost 5 bases and 5 bases, in that order; junction bases with no gene match: 1. The CDR3 consists of 12 residues. CDR3 sequence (DNA): TGTGCCAGCAGTCGGGGGGGCGAGACCCAGTACTTC. Translated: CASSRGGETQYF.

The gene calls are TRBV12-3 or TRBV12-4 and TRBJ1-6; D uncertain. Trimming removed 5 bases at V and 3 bases at J, with 5 bases between. This CDR3 is built from 13 residues. The DNA for the CDR3 is TGTGCCAGCAGTCTTAACTATAATTCACCCCTCCACTTT. It codes for CASSLNYNSPLHF.

V gene TRBV10-3 combines with J gene TRBJ2-3, with TRBD2 identical over 10 bases. Germline CDR1 and CDR2: ENHRY and SYGVKD. The CDR3 contains 15 residues. V shed 4 bases, J shed 1 base, and the junction held 2 bases outside the gene matches. The CDR3 sequence: CAISVTSGGTDTQYF. The CDR3 DNA follows: TGTGCCATCAGTGTCACTAGCGGGGGCACAGATACGCAGTATTTT.

This chain links TRBV7-2 with TRBJ1-5; D call uncertain. The CDR3 runs 14 residues. The germline V gene encodes CDR1 SGHTA and CDR2 FQGNSA. Trimming shortened V by 5 bases and J by 0 bases, and 8 bases separated the two germline ends. The CDR3 nucleotides read TGTGCCAGCAGCCCAACCTATAGCAATCAGCCCCAGCATTTT. Its protein product is CASSPTYSNQPQHF.

The gene calls are TRBV6-2 or TRBV6-3 and TRBJ2-1, with 13 positions matching TRBD2. Germline CDR1 MNHEY, CDR2 SVGEGT. The CDR3 has 16 residues. The V segment lost 6 bases and the J segment 4 bases; nucleotides outside the gene matches: 6. The CDR3 is CASSPGTSGKYNEQFF. The CDR3 bases are TGTGCCAGCAGCCCCGGGACTAGCGGGAAGTACAATGAGCAGTTCTTC.